In this sample, the clone carrying this TCR beta chain turned up many times. Its specificity is unknown. Unique molecular identifiers were added to individual cDNA molecules. From the 5' RACE reads, TCRdb called clonotypes with MiXCR, one entry per CDR3 protein. The repertoire holds 30,000 to 35,000 distinct CDR3 sequences, with over 6.5% as singletons. This sample was taken from a study of early T cells in non-severe SARS-CoV-2 infection. CDR1 is SGDLS and CDR2 is YYNGEE in the germline V gene. The length of the CDR3 is 14 residues. Deletions cut 0 bases from V and 0 bases from J, with 6 bases between. Study-level points and caveats: VDJdb-based annotation leaned toward anti-spike CD8 responses and missed private and CD4 specificities.

Sequencing used whole blood. The source is an adult who was a healthcare worker with PCR-confirmed SARS-CoV-2 infection or an uninfected control (not recorded which). J is TRBJ2-5 and V is TRBV9, with unresolved D. CDR3 in DNA: TGTGCCAGCAGCGTAGGTACGGACCAAGAGACCCAGTACTTC. This translates into CASSVGTDQETQYF.